This passage covers 9 T cell receptor beta chains from one sample sequenced in a study of regulatory T cells in long-lasting Graves disease. Sequencing libraries for TCR beta were prepared with iRepertoire HTBI primers and Arm-PCR of CDR3 regions. TCRdb re-derived calls from the multiplex PCR reads in MiXCR, one entry per CDR3 protein. The sample holds approximately 310,000 distinct CDR3 sequences, about a sixth seen once. The time point is: newly diagnosed GD, antithyroid drugs for less than 3 months. Generation of the TCR library employed RNA extracted from PBMCs. The source material was peripheral blood mononuclear cells (PBMCs), sampled at new diagnosis, from a patient treated with antithyroid drugs. Receptor source: a female donor with Graves disease.

This clonotype appeared many times. The CDR3 region is CASSMVAGPNQPQHF. The CDR3 DNA reads as TGTGCCAGTAGTATGGTGGCAGGCCCCAATCAGCCCCAGCATTTT. This chain links TRBV19 with TRBJ1-5; D uncertain. Trimming took off 3 bases at V and 3 bases at J, with 12 bases between the two ends. The CDR3 totals 15 residues. CDR1 and CDR2 from the germline V gene are LNHDA and SQIVND (reference sequence).

This clonotype showed up many times. The chain carries TRBV30 and TRBJ2-2; D is ambiguous. V lost 2 bases and J 7 bases, leaving 14 bases between the germline ends. Per germline, CDR1 GTSNPN and CDR2 SVGIG (reference sequence). The length of the CDR3 is 14 residues. The CDR3 region is CAWSKVGAGGELFF. CDR3 coding DNA: TGTGCCTGGAGTAAGGTCGGAGCTGGCGGGGAGCTGTTTTTT.

This clonotype has a count of ten or more. The chain carries TRBV27 and TRBJ2-2, with 8 positions matching TRBD2. This CDR3 comprises 16 residues. After removal of 3 bases from V and 2 bases from J, the junction contained 5 bases not matched to a gene. CDR1 is MNHEY and CDR2 is SMNVEV in the germline V gene (reference sequence). The CDR3 is CASSFSSGSNTGELFF. The CDR3 DNA follows: TGTGCCAGCAGTTTCTCCAGCGGGAGTAACACCGGGGAGCTGTTTTTT.

This clonotype was found many times. J is TRBJ2-5 and V is TRBV10-3; 8 bases are shared with TRBD2. Germline-derived CDR1 and CDR2 are ENHRY and SYGVKD. The V segment lost 6 bases and the J segment 2 bases; nucleotides outside the gene matches: 5. The CDR3 loop spans 14 amino acids. For the CDR3, the DNA is TGTGCCATCAGAGAAGCGGGGGAGCAAGAGACCCAGTACTTC. It translates to CAIREAGEQETQYF.

This clonotype was recorded many times. The genes are TRBV7-3 and TRBJ2-3; 10 bases match TRBD2. V gave up 5 bases and J gave up 0 bases; unmatched junction bases: 8. CDR3 size: 17 residues. Germline CDR1 and CDR2: SGHTA and FQGTGA. CDR3 residues: CASSQTGLAVSTDTQYF. The CDR3 nucleotides read TGTGCCAGCAGCCAAACAGGACTAGCGGTCAGCACAGATACGCAGTATTTT.

In its sample, this clonotype was seen many times. The junction and the germline gene differ at one end; a read error may be behind it. The genes are TRBV2 and TRBJ2-3; no clear D gene. This CDR3 region has 11 residues. Germline CDR1 SNHLY, CDR2 FYNNEI. CDR3 protein: CASSQPDAQYF. The CDR3 region has the DNA TGTGCCAGCAGTCAGCCAGATGCGCAGTATTTT. The full variable domain, rest sourced from reference TRBV2 and TRBJ2-3, is EPEVTQTPSHQVTQMGQEVILRCVPISNHLYFYWYRQILGQKVEFLVSFYNNEISEKSEIFDDQFSVERPDGSNFTLKIRSTKLEDSAMYFCASSQPDAQYFGPGTRLTVL.

Ten or more counts support this clonotype. This chain links TRBV28 with TRBJ2-7, with 7 bases aligning to TRBD2. This CDR3 contains 15 residues. The junction had 10 bases not matched to a gene; V was cut back by 3 bases and J by 5 bases. From germline, CDR1 is MDHEN and CDR2 SYDVKM. CDR3 in amino acids: CASSLGGGGKDEQYF. The CDR3 DNA sequence: TGTGCCAGCAGTTTGGGGGGGGGAGGCAAAGACGAGCAGTACTTC. The full variable domain, completed using reference TRBV28 and TRBJ2-7, is DVKVTQSSRYLVKRTGEKVFLECVQDMDHENMFWYRQDPGLGLRLIYFSYDVKMKEKGDIPEGYSVSREKKERFSLILESASTNQTSMYLCASSLGGGGKDEQYFGPGTRLTVT.

This clonotype was detected many times. This chain uses TRBV6-1 with TRBJ1-5; D might be TRBD1 (5 bases). Germline loops: CDR1 MNHNS, CDR2 SASEGT. Deletions cut 7 bases from V and 4 bases from J, with 11 bases between. CDR3 length equals 13 residues. The DNA for the CDR3 is TGTGCCAGCACCGGGGACCTAAATCAGCCCCAGCATTTT. Translation gives CASTGDLNQPQHF.

At least ten counts were recorded for this clonotype. The chain uses TRBV29-1 and TRBJ2-1; 13 bases line up with TRBD2. CDR3 size: 18 residues. V trimming: 7 bases; J trimming: 0 bases; junction bases outside the gene matches: 12. CDR1 and CDR2 (germline): SQVTM, ANQGSEA. The CDR3 reads CSARGLAGLKISYNEQFF. The DNA of the CDR3 is TGCAGCGCGAGGGGACTAGCGGGGCTAAAAATCTCCTACAATGAGCAGTTCTTC.